This T cell receptor (beta chain) was found in a study of beta chain features in type 1 diabetes. Findings of the study overall: Researchers reported that naive, central memory and Treg TCRB repertoires appeared more similar in patients than in healthy donors. Type 1 diabetes patients showed fewer insertions and more deletions at VDJ junctions.

On this clone: Its antigen remains unidentified.

The isolated RNA, all of it, was reverse transcribed, so expressed TCRB transcripts were what got sequenced. Assay used: immunoSEQ multiplex PCR; TCRdb lists only in-frame clones, some missing. The table has 250,000 to 350,000 clones, around 15% seen once. One heparinised blood draw averaging roughly 120 mL was given by each donor. Germline CDR1 is SGHTA and CDR2 is FQGNSA. This CDR3 comprises 16 residues. V was cut by 5 bases and J by 4 bases, with 17 bases left in between. This chain connects TRBV7-2 to TRBJ2-2; maybe TRBD1 (6 bases). The source is a man in his thirties or forties in good health. The specimen sequenced was central memory CD4+ T cells from blood. The CDR3 DNA reads TGTGCCAGCAGCCCCCTCAGGGGTCGAGGCACCGGGGAGCTGTTTTTT. It is translated as CASSPLRGRGTGELFF.